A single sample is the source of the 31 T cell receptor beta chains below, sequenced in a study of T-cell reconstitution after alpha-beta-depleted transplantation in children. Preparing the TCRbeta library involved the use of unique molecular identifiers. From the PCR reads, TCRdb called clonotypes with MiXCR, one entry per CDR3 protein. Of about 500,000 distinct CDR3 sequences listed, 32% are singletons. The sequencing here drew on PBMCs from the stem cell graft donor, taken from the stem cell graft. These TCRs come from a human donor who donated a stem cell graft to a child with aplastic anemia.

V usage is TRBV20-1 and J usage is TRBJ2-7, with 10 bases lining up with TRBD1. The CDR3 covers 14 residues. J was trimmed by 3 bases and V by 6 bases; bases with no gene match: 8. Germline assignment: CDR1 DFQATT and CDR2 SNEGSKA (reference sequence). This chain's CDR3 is CSATGTGDRYEQYV. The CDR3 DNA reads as TGCAGTGCGACCGGGACAGGGGACCGCTACGAGCAGTACGTC.

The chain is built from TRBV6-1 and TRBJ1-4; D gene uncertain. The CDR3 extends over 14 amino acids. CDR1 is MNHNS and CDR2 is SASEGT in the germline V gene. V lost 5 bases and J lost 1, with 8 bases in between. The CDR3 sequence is CASSPSVTNEKLFF. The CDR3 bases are TGTGCCAGCAGTCCGAGTGTAACTAATGAAAAACTGTTTTTT.

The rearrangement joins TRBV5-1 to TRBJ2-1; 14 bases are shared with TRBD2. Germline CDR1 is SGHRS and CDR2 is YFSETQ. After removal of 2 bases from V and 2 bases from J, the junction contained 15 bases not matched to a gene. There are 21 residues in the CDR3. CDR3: CASSFGASGTSGSGAYNEQFF. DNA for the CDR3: TGCGCCAGCAGCTTTGGGGCGTCCGGGACTAGCGGGAGTGGCGCCTACAATGAGCAGTTCTTC.

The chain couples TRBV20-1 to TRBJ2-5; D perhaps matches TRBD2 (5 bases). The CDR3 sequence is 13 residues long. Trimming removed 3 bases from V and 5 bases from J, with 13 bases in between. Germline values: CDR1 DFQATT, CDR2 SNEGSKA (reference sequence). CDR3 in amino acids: CSARRRTRETQYF. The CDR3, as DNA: TGCAGTGCTAGGCGGAGAACTAGGGAGACCCAGTACTTC.

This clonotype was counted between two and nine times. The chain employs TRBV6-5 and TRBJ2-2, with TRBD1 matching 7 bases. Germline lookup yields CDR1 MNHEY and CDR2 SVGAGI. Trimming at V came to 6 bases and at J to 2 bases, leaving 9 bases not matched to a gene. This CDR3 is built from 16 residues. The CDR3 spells CASSLPQGTNTGELFF. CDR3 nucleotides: TGTGCCAGCAGCTTACCACAGGGGACCAACACCGGGGAGCTGTTTTTT.

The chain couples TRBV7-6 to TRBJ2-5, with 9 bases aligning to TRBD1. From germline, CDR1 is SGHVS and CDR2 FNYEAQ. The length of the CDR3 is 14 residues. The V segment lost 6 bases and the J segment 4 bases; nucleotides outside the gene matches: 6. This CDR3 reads CASSSTTGGETQYF. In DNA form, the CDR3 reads TGTGCCAGCAGTTCGACGACAGGGGGAGAGACCCAGTACTTC. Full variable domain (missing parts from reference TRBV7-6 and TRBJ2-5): GAGVSQSPRYKVTKRGQDVALRCDPISGHVSLYWYRQALGQGPEFLTYFNYEAQQDKSGLPNDRFSAERPEGSISTLTIQRTEQRDSAMYRCASSSTTGGETQYFGPGTRLLVL.

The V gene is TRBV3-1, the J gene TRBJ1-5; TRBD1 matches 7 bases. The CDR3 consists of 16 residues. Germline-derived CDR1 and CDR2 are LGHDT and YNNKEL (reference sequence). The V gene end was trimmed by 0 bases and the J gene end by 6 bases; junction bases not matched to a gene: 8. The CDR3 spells CASSQEGGQGGQPQHF. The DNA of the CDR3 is TGTGCCAGCAGCCAAGAAGGCGGTCAGGGGGGTCAGCCCCAGCATTTT.

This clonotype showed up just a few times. CDR3 residues: CASSLQQTRSKEQYF. CDR3 nucleotide sequence: TGTGCCAGCAGTTTACAACAGACTAGGAGCAAAGAGCAGTACTTC. The chain carries TRBV12-3 or TRBV12-4 and TRBJ2-7; D might be TRBD2 (6 bases). V shed 2 bases and J shed 7 bases, with 18 bases lying between them. The CDR3 has 15 residues.

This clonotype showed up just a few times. The CDR3 loop reads CASSQDTHYGYTF. Here the CDR3 DNA reads TGTGCCAGCAGCCAGGACACCCACTATGGCTACACCTTC. The chain employs TRBV4-2 and TRBJ1-2; weak D call: TRBD1 (5 bases). CDR3 size: 13 residues. V shed 3 bases and J shed 3 bases, with 8 bases lying between them. CDR1 and CDR2 (germline): LGHNA, YNFKEQ.

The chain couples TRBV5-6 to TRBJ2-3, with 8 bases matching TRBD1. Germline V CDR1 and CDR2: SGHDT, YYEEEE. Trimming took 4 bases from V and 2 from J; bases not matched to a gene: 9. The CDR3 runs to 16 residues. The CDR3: CASSPRTGSLTDTQYF. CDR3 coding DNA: TGTGCCAGCAGCCCACGGACAGGGTCCCTCACAGATACGCAGTATTTT. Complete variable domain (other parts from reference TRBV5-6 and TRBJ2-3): DAGVTQSPTHLIKTRGQQVTLRCSPKSGHDTVSWYQQALGQGPQFIFQYYEEEERQRGNFPDRFSGHQFPNYSSELNVNALLLGDSALYLCASSPRTGSLTDTQYFGPGTRLTVL.

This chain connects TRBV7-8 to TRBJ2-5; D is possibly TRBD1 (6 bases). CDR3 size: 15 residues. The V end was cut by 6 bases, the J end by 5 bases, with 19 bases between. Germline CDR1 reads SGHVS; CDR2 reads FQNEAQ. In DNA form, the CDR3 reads TGTGCCAGCAGTCCCCTGGGGGCGGCTTGGGAGACCCAGTACTTC. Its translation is CASSPLGAAWETQYF. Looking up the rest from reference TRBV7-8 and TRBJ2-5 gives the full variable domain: GAGVSQSPRYKVAKRGQDVALRCDPISGHVSLFWYQQALGQGPEFLTYFQNEAQLDKSGLPSDRFFAERPEGSVSTLKIQRTQQEDSAVYLCASSPLGAAWETQYFGPGTRLLVL.

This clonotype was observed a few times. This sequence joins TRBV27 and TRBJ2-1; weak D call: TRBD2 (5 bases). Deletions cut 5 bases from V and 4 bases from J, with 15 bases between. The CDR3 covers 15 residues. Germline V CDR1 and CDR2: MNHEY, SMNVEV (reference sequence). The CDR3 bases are TGTGCCAGCAGTCCGTTCTGGACTGGGTACAATGAGCAGTTCTTC. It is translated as CASSPFWTGYNEQFF.

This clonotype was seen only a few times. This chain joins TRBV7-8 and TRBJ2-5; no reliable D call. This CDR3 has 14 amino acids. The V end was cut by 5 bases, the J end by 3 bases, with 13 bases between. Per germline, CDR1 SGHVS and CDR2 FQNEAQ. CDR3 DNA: TGTGCCAGCAGCCACCCGAGTGGCGAAGAGACCCAGTACTTC. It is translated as CASSHPSGEETQYF.

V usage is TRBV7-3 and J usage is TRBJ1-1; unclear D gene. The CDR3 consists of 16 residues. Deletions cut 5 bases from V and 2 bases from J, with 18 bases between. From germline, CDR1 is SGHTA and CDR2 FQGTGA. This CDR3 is CASSRGGVEYNTEAFF. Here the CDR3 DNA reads TGTGCCAGCAGCCGGGGTGGGGTGGAATACAACACTGAAGCTTTCTTT.

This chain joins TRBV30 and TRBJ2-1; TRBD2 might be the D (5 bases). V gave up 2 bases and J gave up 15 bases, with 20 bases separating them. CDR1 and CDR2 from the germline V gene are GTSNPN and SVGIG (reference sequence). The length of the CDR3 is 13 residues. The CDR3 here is CAWSPSVRDLWFF. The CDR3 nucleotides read TGTGCCTGGAGTCCCTCGGTCCGGGATCTCTGGTTCTTC.

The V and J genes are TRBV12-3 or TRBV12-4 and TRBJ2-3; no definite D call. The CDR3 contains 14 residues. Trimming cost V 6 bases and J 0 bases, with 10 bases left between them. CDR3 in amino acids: CASSGIASTDTQYF. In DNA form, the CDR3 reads TGTGCCAGCAGCGGAATTGCTAGCACAGATACGCAGTATTTT.

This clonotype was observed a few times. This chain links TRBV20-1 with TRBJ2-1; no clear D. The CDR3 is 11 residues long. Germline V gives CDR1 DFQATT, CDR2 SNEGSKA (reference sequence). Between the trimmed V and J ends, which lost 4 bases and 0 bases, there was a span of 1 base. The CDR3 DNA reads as TGCAGTGCTACCTCCTACAATGAGCAGTTCTTC. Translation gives CSATSYNEQFF.

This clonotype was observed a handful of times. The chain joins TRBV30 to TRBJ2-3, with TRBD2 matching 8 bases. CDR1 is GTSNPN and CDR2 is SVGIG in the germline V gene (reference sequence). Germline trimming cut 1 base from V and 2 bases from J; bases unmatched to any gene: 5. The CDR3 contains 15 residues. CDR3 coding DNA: TGTGCCTGGAGTGGGGGCGGGAGGAACACAGATACGCAGTATTTT. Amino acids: CAWSGGGRNTDTQYF. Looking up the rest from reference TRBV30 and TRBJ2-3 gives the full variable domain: SQTIHQWPATLVQPVGSPLSLECTVEGTSNPNLYWYRQAAGRGLQLLFYSVGIGQISSEVPQNLSASRPQDRQFILSSKKLLLSDSGFYLCAWSGGGRNTDTQYFGPGTRLTVL.

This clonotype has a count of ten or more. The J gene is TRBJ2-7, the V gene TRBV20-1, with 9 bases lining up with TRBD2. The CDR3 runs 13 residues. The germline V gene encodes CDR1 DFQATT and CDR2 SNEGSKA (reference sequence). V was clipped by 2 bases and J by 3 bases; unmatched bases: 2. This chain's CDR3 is CSARTREGYEQYV. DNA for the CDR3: TGCAGTGCTAGAACGCGGGAGGGCTACGAGCAGTACGTC.

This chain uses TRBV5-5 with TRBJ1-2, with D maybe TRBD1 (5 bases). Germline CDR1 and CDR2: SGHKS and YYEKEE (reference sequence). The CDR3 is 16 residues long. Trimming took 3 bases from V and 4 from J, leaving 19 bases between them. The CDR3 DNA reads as TGTGCCAGCAGCTCTGGCCTTGGGGCCGGACGCTATGGCTACACCTTC. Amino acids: CASSSGLGAGRYGYTF. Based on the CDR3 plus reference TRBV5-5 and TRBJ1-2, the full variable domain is DAGVTQSPTHLIKTRGQQVTLRCSPISGHKSVSWYQQVLGQGPQFIFQYYEKEERGRGNFPDRFSARQFPNYSSELNVNALLLGDSALYLCASSSGLGAGRYGYTFGSGTRLTVV.

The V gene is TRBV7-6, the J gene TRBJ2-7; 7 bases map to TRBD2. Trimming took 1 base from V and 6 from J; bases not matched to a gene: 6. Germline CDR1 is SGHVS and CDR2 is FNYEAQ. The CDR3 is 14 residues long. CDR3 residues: CASSLGGSPAEQYV. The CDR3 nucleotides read TGTGCCAGCAGCTTAGGCGGGAGTCCTGCCGAGCAGTACGTC.

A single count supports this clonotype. CDR3 region: CAWSVTSYGYTF. DNA of the CDR3: TGTGCCTGGAGTGTAACAAGCTATGGCTACACCTTC. The V and J genes are TRBV30 and TRBJ1-2; no definite D call. CDR1 and CDR2 (germline): GTSNPN, SVGIG (reference sequence). This CDR3 is built from 12 residues. Trimming stripped 0 bases from V and 4 bases from J, with 6 bases between.

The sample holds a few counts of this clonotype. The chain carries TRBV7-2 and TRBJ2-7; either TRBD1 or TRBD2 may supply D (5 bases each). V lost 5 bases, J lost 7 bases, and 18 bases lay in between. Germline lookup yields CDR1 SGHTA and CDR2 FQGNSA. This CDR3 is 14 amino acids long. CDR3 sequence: CASSLRDAPREQYF. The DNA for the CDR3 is TGTGCCAGCAGCCTCCGGGACGCCCCTCGAGAGCAGTACTTC.

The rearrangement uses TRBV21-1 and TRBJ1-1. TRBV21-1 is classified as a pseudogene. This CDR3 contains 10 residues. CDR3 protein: CASRRTGAFF. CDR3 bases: TGTGCCAGCCGACGAACTGGAGCTTTCTTT.

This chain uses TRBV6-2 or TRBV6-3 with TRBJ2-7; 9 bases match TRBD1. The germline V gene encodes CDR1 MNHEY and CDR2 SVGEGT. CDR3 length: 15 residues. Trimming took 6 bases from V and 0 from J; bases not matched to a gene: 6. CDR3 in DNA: TGTGCCAGCAGAAGGACAGGGGCCCGCTCCTACGAGCAGTACGTC. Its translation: CASRRTGARSYEQYV.

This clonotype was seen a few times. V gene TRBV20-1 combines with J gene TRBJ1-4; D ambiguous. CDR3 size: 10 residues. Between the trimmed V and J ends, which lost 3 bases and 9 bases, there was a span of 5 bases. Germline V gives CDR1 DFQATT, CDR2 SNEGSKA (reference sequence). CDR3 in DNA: TGCAGTGCTAGTGGGAAAAAACTGTTTTTT. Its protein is CSASGKKLFF.

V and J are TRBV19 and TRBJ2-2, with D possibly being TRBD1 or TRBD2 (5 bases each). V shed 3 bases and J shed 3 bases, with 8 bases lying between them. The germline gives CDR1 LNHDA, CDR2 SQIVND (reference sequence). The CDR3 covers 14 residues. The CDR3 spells CASSIGAYTGELFF. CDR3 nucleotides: TGTGCCAGTAGTATCGGGGCTTACACCGGGGAGCTGTTTTTT. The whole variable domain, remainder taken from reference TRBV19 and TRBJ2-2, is DGGITQSPKYLFRKEGQNVTLSCEQNLNHDAMYWYRQDPGQGLRLIYYSQIVNDFQKGDIAEGYSVSREKKESFPLTVTSAQKNPTAFYLCASSIGAYTGELFFGEGSRLTVL.

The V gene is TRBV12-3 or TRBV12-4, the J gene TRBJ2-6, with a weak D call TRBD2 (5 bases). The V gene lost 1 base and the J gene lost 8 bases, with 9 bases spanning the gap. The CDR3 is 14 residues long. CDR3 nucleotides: TGTGCCAGCAGTTTAGTGTGGGAGTCCAACGTCCTGACTTTC. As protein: CASSLVWESNVLTF.

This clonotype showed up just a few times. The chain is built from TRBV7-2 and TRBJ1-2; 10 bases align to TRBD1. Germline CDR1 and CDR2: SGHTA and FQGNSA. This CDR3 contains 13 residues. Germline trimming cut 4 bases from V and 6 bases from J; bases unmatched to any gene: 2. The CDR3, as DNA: TGTGCCAGCAGCTGGGGACAGGGGCATGGCTACACCTTC. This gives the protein CASSWGQGHGYTF.

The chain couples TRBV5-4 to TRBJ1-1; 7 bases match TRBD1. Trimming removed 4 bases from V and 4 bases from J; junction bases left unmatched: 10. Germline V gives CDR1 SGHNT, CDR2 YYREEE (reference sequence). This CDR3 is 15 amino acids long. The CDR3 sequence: CASSHLEGAGTEAFF. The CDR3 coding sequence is TGTGCCAGCAGCCACCTGGAGGGGGCAGGCACTGAAGCTTTCTTT.

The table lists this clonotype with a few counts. DNA for the CDR3: TGCAGCGTTGGAAGGGGGTCGAACACCGGGGAGCTGTTTTTT. Translated: CSVGRGSNTGELFF. The rearrangement links TRBV29-1 to TRBJ2-2; maybe TRBD1 (6 bases). Looked up from germline, CDR1 is SQVTM and CDR2 is ANQGSEA. This CDR3 spans 14 amino acids. V lost 4 bases and J lost 0, with 9 bases in between.